The sample holds a few counts of the clone carrying this T cell receptor beta chain. This sample is drawn from a study of T cell repertoires in cytomegalovirus infection. A single record per CDR3 protein comes from TCRdb applying MiXCR to the reads. The table has fewer than 550,000 distinct CDR3 sequences, approximately 32% seen once. Between the trimmed V and J ends, which lost 6 bases and 7 bases, there was a span of 13 bases. The CDR3 runs 13 residues. The sample taken for sequencing was PBMCs. This clonotype was obtained from a human donor in good health (CMV status not recorded). Some clones in this sample may be carry-over from other donors' samples. The chain carries TRBV12-3 or TRBV12-4 and TRBJ1-5; possibly TRBD1 for D (6 bases). CDR3 region: CASRPGGAQPQHF. DNA for the CDR3: TGTGCCAGCAGACCTGGGGGGGCCCAGCCCCAGCATTTT.